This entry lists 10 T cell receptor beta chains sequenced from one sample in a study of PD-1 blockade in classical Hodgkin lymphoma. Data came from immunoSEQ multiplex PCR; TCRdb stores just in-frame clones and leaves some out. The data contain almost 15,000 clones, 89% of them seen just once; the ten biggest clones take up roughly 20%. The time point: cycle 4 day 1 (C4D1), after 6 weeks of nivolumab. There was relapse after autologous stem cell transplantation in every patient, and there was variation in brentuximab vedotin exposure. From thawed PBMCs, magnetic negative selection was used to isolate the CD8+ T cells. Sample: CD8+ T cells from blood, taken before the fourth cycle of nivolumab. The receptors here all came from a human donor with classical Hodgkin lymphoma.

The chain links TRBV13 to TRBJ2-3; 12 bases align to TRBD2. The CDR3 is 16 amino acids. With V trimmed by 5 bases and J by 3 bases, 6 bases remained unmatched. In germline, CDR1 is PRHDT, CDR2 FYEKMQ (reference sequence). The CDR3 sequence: CASSERLAGATDTQYF. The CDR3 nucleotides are TGTGCCAGCAGCGAGAGACTAGCGGGGGCTACAGATACGCAGTATTTT.

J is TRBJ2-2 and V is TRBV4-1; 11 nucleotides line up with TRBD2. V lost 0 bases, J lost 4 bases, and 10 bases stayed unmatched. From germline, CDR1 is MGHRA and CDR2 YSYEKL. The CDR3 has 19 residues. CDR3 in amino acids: CASSQDRLAGYMSTGELFF. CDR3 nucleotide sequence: TGCGCCAGCAGCCAAGATCGACTAGCGGGATACATGAGCACCGGGGAGCTGTTTTTT.

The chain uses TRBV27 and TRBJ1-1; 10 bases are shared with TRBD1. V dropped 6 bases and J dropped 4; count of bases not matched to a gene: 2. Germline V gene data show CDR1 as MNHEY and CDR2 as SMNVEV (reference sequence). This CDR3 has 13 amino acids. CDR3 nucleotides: TGTGCCAGCAGCGACAGGGGGCCCACTGAAGCTTTCTTT. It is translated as CASSDRGPTEAFF.

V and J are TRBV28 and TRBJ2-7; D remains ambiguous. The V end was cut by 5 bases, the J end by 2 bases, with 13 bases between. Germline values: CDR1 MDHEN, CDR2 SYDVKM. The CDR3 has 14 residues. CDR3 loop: CASSDLPVPYEQYF. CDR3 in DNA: TGTGCCAGCAGTGATCTCCCAGTGCCCTACGAGCAGTACTTC.

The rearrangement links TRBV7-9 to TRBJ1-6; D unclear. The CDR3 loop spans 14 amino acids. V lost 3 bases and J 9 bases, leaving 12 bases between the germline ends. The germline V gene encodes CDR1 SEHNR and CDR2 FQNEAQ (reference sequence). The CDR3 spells CASSFGVVLSPLHF. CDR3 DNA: TGTGCCAGCAGCTTCGGGGTTGTTCTTTCACCCCTCCACTTT.

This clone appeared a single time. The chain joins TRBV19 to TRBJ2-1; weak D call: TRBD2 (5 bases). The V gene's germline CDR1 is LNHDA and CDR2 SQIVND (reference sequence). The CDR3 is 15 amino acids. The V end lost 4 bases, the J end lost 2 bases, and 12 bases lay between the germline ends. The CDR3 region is CASSTAGGAYNEQFF. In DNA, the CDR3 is TGTGCCAGTAGTACCGCGGGCGGCGCCTACAATGAGCAGTTCTTC.

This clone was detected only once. Here the CDR3 reads CAIRGVGNTEAFF. In DNA form, the CDR3 reads TGTGCCATCAGAGGGGTGGGGAACACTGAAGCTTTCTTT. The V and J genes are TRBV10-3 and TRBJ1-1, with D perhaps matching TRBD1 (5 bases). CDR1 and CDR2 from the germline V gene are ENHRY and SYGVKD. Trimming left V 6 bases short and J 1 base short, with 9 bases between. This CDR3 contains 13 residues.

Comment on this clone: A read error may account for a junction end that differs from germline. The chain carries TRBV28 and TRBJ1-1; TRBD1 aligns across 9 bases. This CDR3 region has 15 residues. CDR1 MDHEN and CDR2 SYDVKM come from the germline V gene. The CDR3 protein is CASSGDRAFDTEALF. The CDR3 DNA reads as TGTGCCAGCAGTGGGGACAGGGCTTTCGACACTGAAGCTCTCTTT.

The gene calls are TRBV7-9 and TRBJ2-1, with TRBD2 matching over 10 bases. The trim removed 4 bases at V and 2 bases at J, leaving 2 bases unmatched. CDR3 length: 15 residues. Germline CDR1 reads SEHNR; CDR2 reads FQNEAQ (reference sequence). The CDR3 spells CASSYTSGTYNEQFF. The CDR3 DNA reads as TGTGCCAGCAGCTACACTAGCGGGACCTACAATGAGCAGTTCTTC.

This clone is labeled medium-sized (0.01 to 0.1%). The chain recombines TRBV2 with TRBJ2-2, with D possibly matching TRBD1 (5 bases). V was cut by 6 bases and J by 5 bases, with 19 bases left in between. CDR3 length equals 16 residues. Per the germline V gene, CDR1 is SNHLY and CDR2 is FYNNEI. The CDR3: CASRPPGLVGTGELFF. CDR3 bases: TGTGCCAGCAGACCCCCAGGGTTGGTAGGAACCGGGGAGCTGTTTTTT.